This T cell receptor beta chain originates from a study of CD8 T cells in ankylosing spondylitis. Study results and limitations: A motif in TCR beta, a set of under ten highly homologous variants, appeared characteristic of ankylosing spondylitis blood. Disease-linked clones bore a CD8+ phenotype and were relatively rare in peripheral blood. Some motif variants were previously reported in reactive arthritis synovial fluid and blood.

Researchers built TCR beta libraries using quantitative 5'-RACE with molecular barcodes. TCRdb recomputed calls from the 5' RACE reads with MiXCR, one row per CDR3 protein. The sample contains fewer than 550,000 distinct CDR3 sequences, roughly 5.2% of which appear only once. This clonotype was picked up many times. No antigen is known for it. Germline CDR1 LGHNA, CDR2 YSLEER. V was cut by 3 bases and J by 5 bases, with 13 bases left in between. CDR3 length: 14 residues. This clonotype was sampled from a male donor with ankylosing spondylitis. The source material was blood, either unsorted or a sorted T cell fraction (not recorded which). The J gene is TRBJ1-1, the V gene TRBV4-3, with D tentatively TRBD1 (6 bases). CDR3 in DNA: TGCGCCAGCAGCCACGAGGGGGTCGGGACTGAAGCTTTCTTT. This translates into CASSHEGVGTEAFF.